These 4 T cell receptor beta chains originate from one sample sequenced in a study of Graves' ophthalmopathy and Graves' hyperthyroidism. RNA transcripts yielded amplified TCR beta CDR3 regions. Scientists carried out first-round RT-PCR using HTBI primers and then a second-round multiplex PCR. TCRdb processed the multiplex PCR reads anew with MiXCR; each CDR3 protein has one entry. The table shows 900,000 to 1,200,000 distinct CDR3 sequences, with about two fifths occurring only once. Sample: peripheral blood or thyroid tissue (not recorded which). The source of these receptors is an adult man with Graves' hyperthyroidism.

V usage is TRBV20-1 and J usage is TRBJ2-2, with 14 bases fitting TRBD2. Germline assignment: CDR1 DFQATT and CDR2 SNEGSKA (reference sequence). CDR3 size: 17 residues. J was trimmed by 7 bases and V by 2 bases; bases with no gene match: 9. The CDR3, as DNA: TGCAGTGCTAGACCCAGGACTAGCGGGAGGAAACTCGGGGAGCTGTTTTTT. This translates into CSARPRTSGRKLGELFF.

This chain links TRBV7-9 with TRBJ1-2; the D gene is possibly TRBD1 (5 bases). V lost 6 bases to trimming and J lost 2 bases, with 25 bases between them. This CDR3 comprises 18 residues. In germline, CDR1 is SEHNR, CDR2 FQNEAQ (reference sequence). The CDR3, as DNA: TGTGCCAGCAGTGGGGGTCGGGGGAACCCATCCGAAAACTATGGCTACACCTTC. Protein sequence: CASSGGRGNPSENYGYTF.

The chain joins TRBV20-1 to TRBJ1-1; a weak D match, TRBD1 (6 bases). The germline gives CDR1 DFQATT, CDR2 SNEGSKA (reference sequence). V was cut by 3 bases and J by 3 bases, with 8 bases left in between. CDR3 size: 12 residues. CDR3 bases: TGCAGTGCTAGTTCAGGGGACACTGAAGCTTTCTTT. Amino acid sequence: CSASSGDTEAFF.

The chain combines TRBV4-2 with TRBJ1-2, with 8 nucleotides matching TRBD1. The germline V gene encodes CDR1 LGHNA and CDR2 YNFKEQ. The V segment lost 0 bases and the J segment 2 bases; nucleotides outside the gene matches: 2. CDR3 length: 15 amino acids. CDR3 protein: CASSQDGTGNYGYTF. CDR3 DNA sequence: TGTGCCAGCAGCCAAGACGGGACAGGAAACTATGGCTACACCTTC.